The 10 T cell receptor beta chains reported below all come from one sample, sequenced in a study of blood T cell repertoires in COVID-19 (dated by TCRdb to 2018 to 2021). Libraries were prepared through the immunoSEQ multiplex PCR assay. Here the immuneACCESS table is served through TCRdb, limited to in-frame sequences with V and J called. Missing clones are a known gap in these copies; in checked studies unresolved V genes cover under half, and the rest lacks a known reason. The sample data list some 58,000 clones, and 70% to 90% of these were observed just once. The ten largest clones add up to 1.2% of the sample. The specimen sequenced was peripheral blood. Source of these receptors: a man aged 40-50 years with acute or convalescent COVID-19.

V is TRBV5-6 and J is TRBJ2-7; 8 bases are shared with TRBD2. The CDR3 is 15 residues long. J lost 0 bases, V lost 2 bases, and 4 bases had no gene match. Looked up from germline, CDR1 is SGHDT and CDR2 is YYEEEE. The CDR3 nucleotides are TGTGCCAGCAGCTTAGCGGGGGCTAGCTCCTACGAGCAGTACTTC. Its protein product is CASSLAGASSYEQYF.

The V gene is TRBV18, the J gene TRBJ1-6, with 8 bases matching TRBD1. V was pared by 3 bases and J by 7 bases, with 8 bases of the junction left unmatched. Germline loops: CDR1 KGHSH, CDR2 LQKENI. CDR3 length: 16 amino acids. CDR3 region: CASSPPGGQGNSPLHF. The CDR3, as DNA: TGTGCCAGCTCACCCCCCGGCGGACAGGGCAATTCACCCCTCCACTTT.

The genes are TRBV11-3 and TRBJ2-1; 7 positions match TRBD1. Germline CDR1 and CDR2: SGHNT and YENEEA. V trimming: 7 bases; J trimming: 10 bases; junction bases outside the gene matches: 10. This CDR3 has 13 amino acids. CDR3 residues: CASTLTGRKEQFF. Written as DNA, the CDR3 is TGTGCCAGCACCTTGACAGGGCGGAAAGAGCAGTTCTTC. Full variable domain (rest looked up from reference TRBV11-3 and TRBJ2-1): EAGVVQSPRYKIIEKKQPVAFWCNPISGHNTLYWYLQNLGQGPELLIRYENEEAVDDSQLPKDRFSAERLKGVDSTLKIQPAELGDSAVYLCASTLTGRKEQFFGPGTRLTVL.

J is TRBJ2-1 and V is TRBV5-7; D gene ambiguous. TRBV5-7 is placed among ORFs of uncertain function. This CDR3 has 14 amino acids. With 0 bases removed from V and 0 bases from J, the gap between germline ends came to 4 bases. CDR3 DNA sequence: TGTGCCAGCAGCTTGGATAGCTCCTACAATGAGCAGTTCTTC. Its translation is CASSLDSSYNEQFF.

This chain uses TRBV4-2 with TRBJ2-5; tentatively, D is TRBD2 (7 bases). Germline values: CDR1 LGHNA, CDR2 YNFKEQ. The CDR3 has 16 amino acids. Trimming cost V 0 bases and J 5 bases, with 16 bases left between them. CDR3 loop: CASSQDRGGAGETQYF. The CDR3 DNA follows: TGTGCCAGCAGCCAAGATCGAGGGGGGGCTGGGGAGACCCAGTACTTC.

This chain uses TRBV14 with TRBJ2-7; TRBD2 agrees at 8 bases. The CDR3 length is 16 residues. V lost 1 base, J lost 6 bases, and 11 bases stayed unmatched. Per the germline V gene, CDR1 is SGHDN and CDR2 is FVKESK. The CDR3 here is CASSQARLAKRSEQYF. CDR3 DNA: TGTGCCAGCAGCCAAGCCCGACTAGCGAAACGATCCGAGCAGTACTTC.

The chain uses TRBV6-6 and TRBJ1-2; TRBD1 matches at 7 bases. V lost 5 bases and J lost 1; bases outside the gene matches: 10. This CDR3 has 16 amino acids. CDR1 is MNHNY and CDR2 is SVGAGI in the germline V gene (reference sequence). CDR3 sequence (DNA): TGTGCCAGCAGTCCGGACCGGGACAGATATAACTATGGCTACACCTTC. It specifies CASSPDRDRYNYGYTF.

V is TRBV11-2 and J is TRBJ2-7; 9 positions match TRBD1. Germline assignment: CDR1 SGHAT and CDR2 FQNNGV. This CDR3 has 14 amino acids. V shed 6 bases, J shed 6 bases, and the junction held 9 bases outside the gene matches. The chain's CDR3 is CASRQPGQGREQYF. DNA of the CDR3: TGTGCCAGCAGACAGCCGGGACAGGGACGCGAGCAGTACTTC.

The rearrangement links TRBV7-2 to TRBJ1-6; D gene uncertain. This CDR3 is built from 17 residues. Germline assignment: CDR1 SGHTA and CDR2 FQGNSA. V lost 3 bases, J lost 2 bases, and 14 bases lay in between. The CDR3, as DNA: TGTGCCAGCAGCTTGGAACTTGGGAGGACCTATAATTCACCCCTCCACTTT. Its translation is CASSLELGRTYNSPLHF.

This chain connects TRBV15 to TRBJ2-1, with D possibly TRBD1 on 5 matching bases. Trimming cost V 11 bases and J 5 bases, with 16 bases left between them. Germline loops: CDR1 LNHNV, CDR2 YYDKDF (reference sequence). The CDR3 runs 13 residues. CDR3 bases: TGTGCCTCCCGGACCACAGGCAACAATGAGCAGTTCTTC. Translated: CASRTTGNNEQFF.